This passage covers 18 T cell receptor beta chains from one sample sequenced in a study of blood T cell repertoires in COVID-19. The repertoire was sequenced with immunoSEQ multiplex PCR; TCRdb's copy has only in-frame clones and lacks some. The sample lists 55,000 to 70,000 clones, 86% seen once, with about 4% in the top ten. Sequencing was done on a sample of peripheral blood. The origin of the receptors is a man aged 50-59 years with acute or convalescent COVID-19.

The V call is TRBV7-9, the J call TRBJ1-1; D call uncertain. This CDR3 contains 13 residues. V lost 3 bases, J lost 4 bases, and 9 bases lay in between. Germline-derived CDR1 and CDR2 are SEHNR and FQNEAQ (reference sequence). CDR3 bases: TGTGCCAGCAGCTTCCAGGAGGCCACTGAAGCTTTCTTT. Its protein is CASSFQEATEAFF.

The CDR3 region has the DNA TGCGCCAGCAGCTTGGAGGGGGCCGGGGCTGAAGCTTTCTTT. It encodes CASSLEGAGAEAFF. This chain uses TRBV5-1 with TRBJ1-1; 7 nucleotides line up with TRBD1. V trimming: 0 bases; J trimming: 6 bases; junction bases outside the gene matches: 5. The CDR3 is 14 residues long. Germline CDR1 and CDR2: SGHRS and YFSETQ.

The gene calls are TRBV12-3 or TRBV12-4 and TRBJ1-2, with 8 nucleotides matching TRBD1. After removal of 6 bases from V and 6 bases from J, the junction contained 6 bases not matched to a gene. The CDR3 sequence is 13 residues long. DNA of the CDR3: TGTGCCAGCAGACCGACAGGGGTCCATGGCTACACCTTC. Protein product: CASRPTGVHGYTF.

The J gene is TRBJ2-7, the V gene TRBV5-1; a possible D gene is TRBD2 (6 bases). In germline, CDR1 is SGHRS, CDR2 YFSETQ. The CDR3 runs to 16 residues. The V end was cut by 0 bases, the J end by 5 bases, with 18 bases between. CDR3 in amino acids: CASSLGQASVKDEQYF. The CDR3 DNA reads TGCGCCAGCAGCTTGGGCCAGGCTAGCGTTAAGGACGAGCAGTACTTC.

This chain joins TRBV7-3 and TRBJ2-6; a possible D gene is TRBD1 (6 bases). The CDR3 is 19 residues long. Germline assignment: CDR1 SGHTA and CDR2 FQGTGA. Trimming took 5 bases from V and 0 from J, leaving 20 bases between them. Written as DNA, the CDR3 is TGTGCCAGCAGCCTACTAGGGGGAGTGGGGTACTCTGGGGCCAACGTCCTGACTTTC. This encodes CASSLLGGVGYSGANVLTF.

The chain joins TRBV7-9 to TRBJ2-4; 8 nucleotides align to TRBD1. The germline CDR1 and CDR2 sequences are SEHNR and FQNEAQ (reference sequence). Losses at the gene ends were 3 bases for V and 0 bases for J; bases not matched to a gene: 7. The CDR3 sequence is 17 residues long. The CDR3 loop is CASSLQGAPLAKNIQYF. The CDR3 DNA follows: TGTGCCAGCAGCTTGCAGGGGGCCCCGTTAGCCAAAAACATTCAGTACTTC. Using reference TRBV7-9 and TRBJ2-4 for the parts outside the CDR3, the full variable domain is DTGVSQNPRHKITKRGQNVTFRCDPISEHNRLYWYRQTLGQGPEFLTYFQNEAQLEKSRLLSDRFSAERPKGSFSTLEIQRTEQGDSAMYLCASSLQGAPLAKNIQYFGAGTRLSVL.

V usage is TRBV10-1 and J usage is TRBJ2-7, with a possible D match to TRBD2 (5 bases). V dropped 3 bases and J dropped 1 base, with 7 bases sitting between them. The CDR3 contains 13 residues. Germline V gene data show CDR1 as WNHNN and CDR2 as SYGVQD (reference sequence). The CDR3, as DNA: TGCGCCAGCAGTGACCCGGGATCCTACGAGCAGTACTTC. Translated: CASSDPGSYEQYF.

V gene TRBV21-1 combines with J gene TRBJ1-6; whether TRBD1, the table's D call, matches the DNA was not checked. TRBV21-1 is a known pseudogene. CDR3 length: 17 residues. The CDR3: CASSKAVQGTYNSPLHF. The CDR3 bases are TGTGCCAGCAGCAAAGCGGTCCAGGGAACTTATAATTCACCCCTCCACTTT.

The V call is TRBV15, the J call TRBJ1-2; D uncertain. Between the trimmed V and J ends, which lost 1 base and 6 bases, there was a span of 9 bases. There are 13 residues in the CDR3. CDR1 LNHNV and CDR2 YYDKDF come from the germline V gene (reference sequence). CDR3 DNA sequence: TGTGCCACCAGCAGAGTGGAGGCGAATGGCTACACCTTC. As protein: CATSRVEANGYTF.

The V call is TRBV27, the J call TRBJ1-2; 9 bases fit TRBD1. CDR3 length equals 14 residues. The ends lost 2 bases at V and 4 bases at J; junction bases unmatched: 2. Germline V gives CDR1 MNHEY, CDR2 SMNVEV (reference sequence). DNA of the CDR3: TGTGCCAGCAGTTTAGGGGGACAGGGCTATGGCTACACCTTC. Its translation is CASSLGGQGYGYTF.

This clone came up a few times. DNA for the CDR3: TGTGCCAGCTCCGCGGGGTTTCTGAACACTGAAGCTTTCTTT. It translates to CASSAGFLNTEAFF. The V call is TRBV18, the J call TRBJ1-1; unclear D gene. V gave up 6 bases and J gave up 0 bases, with 11 bases separating them. This CDR3 is built from 14 residues. Germline V CDR1 and CDR2: KGHSH, LQKENI.

The CDR3, as DNA: TGCAGCGTCGGGGGACAGGGCTATGGCTACACCTTC. Amino acids: CSVGGQGYGYTF. V and J are TRBV29-1 and TRBJ1-2, with 9 bases matching TRBD1. The germline V gene has CDR1 SQVTM and CDR2 ANQGSEA. The CDR3 contains 12 residues. With 6 bases clipped from V and 4 bases from J, the junction kept 3 bases outside the gene matches. Full variable domain (outside the CDR3, taken from reference TRBV29-1 and TRBJ1-2): SAVISQKPSRDICQRGTSLTIQCQVDSQVTMMFWYRQQPGQSLTLIATANQGSEATYESGFVIDKFPISRPNLTFSTLTVSNMSPEDSSIYLCSVGGQGYGYTFGSGTRLTVV.

The gene calls are TRBV6-6 and TRBJ1-2, with TRBD1 identical over 7 bases. The V segment lost 0 bases and the J segment 3 bases; nucleotides outside the gene matches: 4. The CDR3 loop spans 15 amino acids. Per the germline V gene, CDR1 is MNHNY and CDR2 is SVGAGI (reference sequence). The CDR3 nucleotides read TGTGCCAGCAGTTACTCCACAGGGGCGGACTATGGCTACACCTTC. It yields the protein CASSYSTGADYGYTF.

This rearrangement joins TRBV5-1 to TRBJ2-7; 13 bases line up with TRBD2. J gave up 5 bases and V 0 bases, and 2 bases lay outside the gene matches. CDR3 length: 15 amino acids. From germline, CDR1 is SGHRS and CDR2 YFSETQ. The CDR3 spells CASSLGTSGSNEQYF. The CDR3 nucleotides are TGCGCCAGCAGCTTGGGGACTAGCGGGAGCAACGAGCAGTACTTC.

The V call is TRBV7-9, the J call TRBJ2-3; 7 bases agree with TRBD2. The CDR3 totals 16 residues. The trim removed 3 bases at V and 3 bases at J, leaving 9 bases unmatched. Germline V lookup: CDR1 SEHNR, CDR2 FQNEAQ (reference sequence). In nucleotides, the CDR3 is TGTGCCAGCAGCTTGGCCCGGGGGGACCCAACAGATACGCAGTATTTT. This gives the protein CASSLARGDPTDTQYF. Combining the CDR3 with reference TRBV7-9 and TRBJ2-3 gives the whole variable domain DTGVSQNPRHKITKRGQNVTFRCDPISEHNRLYWYRQTLGQGPEFLTYFQNEAQLEKSRLLSDRFSAERPKGSFSTLEIQRTEQGDSAMYLCASSLARGDPTDTQYFGPGTRLTVL.

J is TRBJ2-7 and V is TRBV28; 8 positions agree with TRBD2. Trimming at V came to 4 bases and at J to 7 bases, leaving 18 bases not matched to a gene. Germline CDR1 MDHEN, CDR2 SYDVKM. CDR3 length: 17 residues. CDR3 loop: CASSYPLRLSGSGEQYF. The CDR3 region has the DNA TGTGCCAGCAGTTATCCCCTCCGTCTCAGCGGGAGTGGAGAGCAGTACTTC.

The V call is TRBV28, the J call TRBJ2-7; a possible D gene is TRBD1 (6 bases). CDR1 and CDR2 from the germline V gene are MDHEN and SYDVKM. Trimming cost V 3 bases and J 7 bases, with 28 bases left between them. The CDR3 spans 18 residues. The CDR3 region has the DNA TGTGCCAGCAGTTTTGCCCCCGGCCGGGACACCCGTTCGAGGGAGCAGTACTTC. Translated: CASSFAPGRDTRSREQYF.

CDR3 residues: CASSHTSGRNNEQFF. CDR3 DNA: TGTGCCAGCAGCCATACTAGCGGGAGAAACAATGAGCAGTTCTTC. The chain is built from TRBV11-2 and TRBJ2-1; TRBD2 aligns across 11 bases. From germline, CDR1 is SGHAT and CDR2 FQNNGV. CDR3 length: 15 amino acids. Trimming cost V 5 bases and J 5 bases; bases outside gene matches: 5.